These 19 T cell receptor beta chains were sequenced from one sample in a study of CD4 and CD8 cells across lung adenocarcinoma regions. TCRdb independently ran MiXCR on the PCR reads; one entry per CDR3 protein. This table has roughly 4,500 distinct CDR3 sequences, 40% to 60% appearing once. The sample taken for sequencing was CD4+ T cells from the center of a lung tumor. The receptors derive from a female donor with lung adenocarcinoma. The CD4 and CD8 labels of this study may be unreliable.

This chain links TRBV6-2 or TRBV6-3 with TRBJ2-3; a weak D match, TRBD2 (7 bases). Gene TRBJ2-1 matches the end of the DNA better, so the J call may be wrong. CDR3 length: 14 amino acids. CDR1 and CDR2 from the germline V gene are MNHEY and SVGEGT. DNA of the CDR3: TGTGCCAGCAGTTACAGTCGGGGGGCGCCCGAGCAGTTCTTC. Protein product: CASSYSRGAPEQFF.

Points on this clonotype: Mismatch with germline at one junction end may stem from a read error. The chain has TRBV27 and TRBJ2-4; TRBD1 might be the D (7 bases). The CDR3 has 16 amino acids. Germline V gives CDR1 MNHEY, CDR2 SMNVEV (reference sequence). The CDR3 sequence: CACRGQGGRAKNIQYF. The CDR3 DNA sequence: TGTGCGTGTAGGGGGCAGGGGGGCCGTGCCAAAAACATCCAGTACTTC.

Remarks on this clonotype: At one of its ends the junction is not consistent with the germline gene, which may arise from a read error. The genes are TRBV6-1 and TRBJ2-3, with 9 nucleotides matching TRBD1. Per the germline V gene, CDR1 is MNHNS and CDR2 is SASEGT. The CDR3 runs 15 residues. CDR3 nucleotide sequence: TGTGCCAGCAGACCCACAGGGGGCTCCTACAATGAGCAGTACTTT. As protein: CASRPTGGSYNEQYF.

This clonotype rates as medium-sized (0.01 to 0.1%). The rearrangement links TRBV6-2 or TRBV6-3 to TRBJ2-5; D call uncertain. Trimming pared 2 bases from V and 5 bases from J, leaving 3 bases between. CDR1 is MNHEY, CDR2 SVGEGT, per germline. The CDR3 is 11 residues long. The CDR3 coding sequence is TGTGCCAGCAGTTACGGCGAGACCCAGTACTTC. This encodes CASSYGETQYF.

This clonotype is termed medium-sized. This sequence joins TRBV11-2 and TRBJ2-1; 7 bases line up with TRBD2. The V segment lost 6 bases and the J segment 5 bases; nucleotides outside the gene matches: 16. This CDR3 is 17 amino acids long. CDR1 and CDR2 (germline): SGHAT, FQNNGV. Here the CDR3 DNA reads TGTGCCAGCAGGCCGGGGGGTGGGCTAGCGGAAAACAATGAGCAGTTCTTC. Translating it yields CASRPGGGLAENNEQFF.

The CDR3 sequence is CASSYRGTAYEQYF. The CDR3 DNA reads as TGTGCCAGCAGTTACCGGGGGACGGCCTACGAGCAGTACTTC. The chain couples TRBV6-5 to TRBJ2-5; a weak D match, TRBD2 (6 bases). Gene TRBJ2-7 matches the end of the DNA better, so the J call may be wrong. Looked up from germline, CDR1 is MNHEY and CDR2 is SVGAGI. There are 14 residues in the CDR3.

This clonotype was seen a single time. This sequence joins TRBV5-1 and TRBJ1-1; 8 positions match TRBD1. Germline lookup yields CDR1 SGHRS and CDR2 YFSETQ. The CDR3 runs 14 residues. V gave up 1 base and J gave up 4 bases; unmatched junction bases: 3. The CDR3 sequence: CASSLRTGSTEAFF. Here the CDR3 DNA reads TGCGCCAGCAGCTTGAGGACAGGGAGCACTGAAGCTTTCTTT.

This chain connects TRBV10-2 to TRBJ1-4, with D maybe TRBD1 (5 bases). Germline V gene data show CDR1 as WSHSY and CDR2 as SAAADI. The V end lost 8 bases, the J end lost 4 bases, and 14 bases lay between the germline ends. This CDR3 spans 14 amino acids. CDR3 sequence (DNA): TGCGCCAGCTCTTCGGCAGGGATTAATGAAAAACTGTTTTTT. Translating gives CASSSAGINEKLFF.

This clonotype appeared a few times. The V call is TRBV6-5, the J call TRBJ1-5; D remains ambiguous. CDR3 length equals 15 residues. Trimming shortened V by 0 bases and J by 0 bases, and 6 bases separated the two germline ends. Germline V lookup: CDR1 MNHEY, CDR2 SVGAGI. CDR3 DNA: TGTGCCAGCAGTTACTCATTGGATAGCAATCAGCCCCAGCATTTT. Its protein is CASSYSLDSNQPQHF.

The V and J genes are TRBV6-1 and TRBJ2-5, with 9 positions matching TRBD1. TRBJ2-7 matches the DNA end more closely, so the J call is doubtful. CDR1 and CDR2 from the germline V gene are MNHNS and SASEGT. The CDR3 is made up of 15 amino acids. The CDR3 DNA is TGTGCCAGCTGGAGAGGGGACAGGGTAGGCTACGAGCAGTACTTC. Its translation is CASWRGDRVGYEQYF.

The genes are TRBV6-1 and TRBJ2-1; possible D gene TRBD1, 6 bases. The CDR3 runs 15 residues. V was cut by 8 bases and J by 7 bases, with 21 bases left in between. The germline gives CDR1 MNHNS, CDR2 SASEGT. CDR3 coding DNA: TGTGCCAGCCAGCCGATGACAGGTGGAAGGAATGAGCAGTTCTTC. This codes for CASQPMTGGRNEQFF.

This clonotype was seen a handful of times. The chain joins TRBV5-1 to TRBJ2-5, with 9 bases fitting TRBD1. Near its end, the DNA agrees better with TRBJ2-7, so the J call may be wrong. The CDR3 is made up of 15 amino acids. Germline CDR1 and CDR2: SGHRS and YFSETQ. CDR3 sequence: CASSLDATGGGEQYF. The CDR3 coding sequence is TGCGCCAGCAGCTTGGATGCGACAGGGGGAGGCGAGCAGTACTTC.

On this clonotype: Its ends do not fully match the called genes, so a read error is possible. The CDR3 region has the DNA TGTGCCAGCGGGTCCTGGAGTCGCGCCCAAAAGATTCAGTACTTC. This translates into CASGSWSRAQKIQYF. The rearrangement uses TRBV6-2 or TRBV6-3 and TRBJ2-4; no clear D gene. The germline CDR1 and CDR2 sequences are MNHEY and SVGEGT. The CDR3 contains 15 residues.

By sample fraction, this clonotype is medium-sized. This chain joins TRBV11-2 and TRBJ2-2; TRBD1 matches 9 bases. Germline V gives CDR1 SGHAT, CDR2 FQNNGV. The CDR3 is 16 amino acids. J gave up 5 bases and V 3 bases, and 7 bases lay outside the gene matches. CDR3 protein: CASSFGTGLITGELFF. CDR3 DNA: TGTGCCAGCAGCTTTGGGACAGGGCTTATAACCGGGGAGCTGTTTTTT.

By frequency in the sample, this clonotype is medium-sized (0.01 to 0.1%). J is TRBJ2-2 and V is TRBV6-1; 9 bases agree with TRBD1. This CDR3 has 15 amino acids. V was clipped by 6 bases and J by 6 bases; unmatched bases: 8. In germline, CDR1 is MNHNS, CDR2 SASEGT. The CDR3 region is CASRPTGGTSGELFF. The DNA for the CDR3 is TGTGCCAGCAGACCGACAGGGGGTACTTCCGGGGAGCTGTTTTTT.

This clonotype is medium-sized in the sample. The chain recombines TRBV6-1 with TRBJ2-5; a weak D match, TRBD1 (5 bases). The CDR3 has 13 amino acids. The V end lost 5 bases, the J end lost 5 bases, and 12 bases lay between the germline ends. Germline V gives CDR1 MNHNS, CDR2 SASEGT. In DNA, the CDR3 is TGTGCCAGCAGTAAACCAGGGTACGAGACCCAGTACTTC. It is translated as CASSKPGYETQYF.

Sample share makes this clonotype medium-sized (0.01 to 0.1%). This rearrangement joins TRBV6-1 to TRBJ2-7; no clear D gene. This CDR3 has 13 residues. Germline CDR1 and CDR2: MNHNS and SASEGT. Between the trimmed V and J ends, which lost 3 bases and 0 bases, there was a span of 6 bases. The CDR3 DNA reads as TGTGCCAGCAGTGATCGAAGCTCCTACGAGCAGTACTTC. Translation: CASSDRSSYEQYF.

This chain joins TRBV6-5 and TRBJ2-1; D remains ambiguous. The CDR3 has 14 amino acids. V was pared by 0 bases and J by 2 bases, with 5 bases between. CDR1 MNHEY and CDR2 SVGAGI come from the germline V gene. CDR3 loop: CASSYSAAYNEQFF. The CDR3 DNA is TGTGCCAGCAGTTACTCGGCTGCCTACAATGAGCAGTTCTTC.

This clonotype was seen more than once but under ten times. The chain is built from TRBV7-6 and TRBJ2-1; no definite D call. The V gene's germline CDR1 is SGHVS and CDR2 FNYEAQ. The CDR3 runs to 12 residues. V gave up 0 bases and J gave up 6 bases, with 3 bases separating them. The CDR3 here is CASSLARNEQFF. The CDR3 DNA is TGTGCCAGCAGCTTAGCTCGCAATGAGCAGTTCTTC. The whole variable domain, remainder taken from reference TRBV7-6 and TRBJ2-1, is GAGVSQSPRYKVTKRGQDVALRCDPISGHVSLYWYRQALGQGPEFLTYFNYEAQQDKSGLPNDRFSAERPEGSISTLTIQRTEQRDSAMYRCASSLARNEQFFGPGTRLTVL.